One and the same sample provided the 11 T cell receptor beta chains below, sequenced in a study of technical replicates of blood from a handful of donors. TCRdb's copy holds only in-frame clones and misses some; the assay was immunoSEQ multiplex PCR. The sample carries tens of thousands of clones, around 95% recorded once. Sequencing was performed on T cells isolated from PBMCs. The receptors stem from a human donor in good health.

The chain links TRBV11-3 to TRBJ1-1, with TRBD1 identical over 8 bases. CDR1 is SGHNT and CDR2 is YENEEA in the germline V gene. This CDR3 contains 18 residues. Germline trimming cut 5 bases from V and 0 bases from J; bases unmatched to any gene: 14. The CDR3 protein is CASSLRQGPFILNTEAFF. The CDR3 region has the DNA TGTGCCAGCAGCCTACGACAGGGGCCCTTCATACTGAACACTGAAGCTTTCTTT. Using reference TRBV11-3 and TRBJ1-1 for the parts outside the CDR3, the full variable domain is EAGVVQSPRYKIIEKKQPVAFWCNPISGHNTLYWYLQNLGQGPELLIRYENEEAVDDSQLPKDRFSAERLKGVDSTLKIQPAELGDSAVYLCASSLRQGPFILNTEAFFGQGTRLTVV.

The chain combines TRBV7-6 with TRBJ2-5; perhaps TRBD1 as D (5 bases). The CDR3 is 13 residues long. Trimming stripped 1 base from V and 9 bases from J, with 12 bases between. Germline CDR1 and CDR2: SGHVS and FNYEAQ. The CDR3 loop reads CASSLETGGAQYF. For the CDR3, the DNA is TGTGCCAGCAGCTTAGAAACAGGTGGGGCCCAGTACTTC. The entire variable domain, with the rest obtained from reference TRBV7-6 and TRBJ2-5, is as follows: GAGVSQSPRYKVTKRGQDVALRCDPISGHVSLYWYRQALGQGPEFLTYFNYEAQQDKSGLPNDRFSAERPEGSISTLTIQRTEQRDSAMYRCASSLETGGAQYFGPGTRLLVL.

The gene calls are TRBV28 and TRBJ2-7; 7 bases are a match to TRBD2. After removal of 5 bases from V and 3 bases from J, the junction contained 7 bases not matched to a gene. Germline V gene data show CDR1 as MDHEN and CDR2 as SYDVKM. This CDR3 is 14 amino acids long. CDR3 in amino acids: CASSQGGRVYEQYF. In nucleotides, the CDR3 is TGTGCCAGCAGTCAAGGCGGGAGAGTCTACGAGCAGTACTTC.

The chain joins TRBV5-1 to TRBJ2-7; TRBD2 might be the D (6 bases). Deletions cut 3 bases from V and 6 bases from J, with 19 bases between. The germline gives CDR1 SGHRS, CDR2 YFSETQ. The CDR3 extends over 15 amino acids. Here the CDR3 DNA reads TGCGCCAGCAGCTCCCTTTTTGGCGGGAATGGCGAGCAGTACTTC. It yields the protein CASSSLFGGNGEQYF. Filled out from reference TRBV5-1 and TRBJ2-7, the complete variable domain reads KAGVTQTPRYLIKTRGQQVTLSCSPISGHRSVSWYQQTPGQGLQFLFEYFSETQRNKGNFPGRFSGRQFSNSRSEMNVSTLELGDSALYLCASSSLFGGNGEQYFGPGTRLTVT.

The V and J genes are TRBV5-4 and TRBJ2-2; D gene ambiguous. Trimming cost V 4 bases and J 2 bases, with 9 bases left between them. Germline V gene data show CDR1 as SGHNT and CDR2 as YYREEE (reference sequence). The CDR3 covers 14 residues. The DNA for the CDR3 is TGTGCCAGCAGCCCGGTCACTAACACCGGGGAGCTGTTTTTT. This gives the protein CASSPVTNTGELFF.

This rearrangement joins TRBV29-1 to TRBJ2-5; D may be TRBD1 (6 bases). Between the trimmed V and J ends, which lost 1 base and 1 base, there was a span of 7 bases. The CDR3 loop spans 13 amino acids. Germline CDR1 and CDR2: SQVTM and ANQGSEA. The chain's CDR3 is CSVEGDTQETQYF. In DNA form, the CDR3 reads TGCAGCGTTGAAGGGGACACCCAAGAGACCCAGTACTTC.

V and J are TRBV7-3 and TRBJ2-1; tentatively, D is TRBD2 (5 bases). CDR1 is SGHTA, CDR2 FQGTGA, per germline. The CDR3 has 15 residues. Trimming cost V 5 bases and J 0 bases, with 11 bases left between them. As DNA, the CDR3 is TGTGCCAGCAGCGCCGGACTTAGCTCCTACAATGAGCAGTTCTTC. This codes for CASSAGLSSYNEQFF.

The rearrangement links TRBV5-5 to TRBJ2-7; TRBD1 agrees at 7 bases. V dropped 4 bases and J dropped 1; count of bases not matched to a gene: 11. Germline CDR1 and CDR2: SGHKS and YYEKEE (reference sequence). CDR3 length: 16 residues. The chain's CDR3 is CASSSERQGWSYEQYF. The DNA of the CDR3 is TGTGCCAGCAGCAGCGAAAGACAGGGATGGTCCTACGAGCAGTACTTC.

A single count supports this clone. The CDR3 DNA sequence: TGTGCCAGCAGTCTGAGACAGTGGGCCAATGAGCAGTTCTTC. Amino acids: CASSLRQWANEQFF. The chain has TRBV28 and TRBJ2-1, with a possible D match to TRBD1 (5 bases). The germline gives CDR1 MDHEN, CDR2 SYDVKM. CDR3 length: 14 amino acids. V was shortened by 5 bases and J by 6 bases, with 14 bases between the two germline ends.

The V and J genes are TRBV29-1 and TRBJ2-7; 8 bases are shared with TRBD1. The length of the CDR3 is 14 residues. V shed 6 bases, J shed 6 bases, and the junction held 13 bases outside the gene matches. Per germline, CDR1 SQVTM and CDR2 ANQGSEA. The CDR3 sequence is CSVLLQGAGSEQYF. The DNA for the CDR3 is TGCAGCGTACTCCTGCAGGGGGCAGGGTCCGAGCAGTACTTC.

V gene TRBV6-6 combines with J gene TRBJ2-2; no clear D. Germline CDR1 is MNHNY and CDR2 is SVGAGI (reference sequence). The CDR3 has 12 residues. The ends were cut back, 4 bases at V and 10 bases at J, with 10 bases in the middle. The CDR3 here is CASSSLVTELFF. The CDR3 nucleotides read TGTGCCAGCAGTTCCTTAGTTACGGAGCTGTTTTTT.